This is a list of T cell receptor beta chains from one sample in a study of OX40 agonist ivuxolimab in advanced cancers. Assay: immunoSEQ multiplex PCR; the TCRdb copy retains only in-frame clones and omits some. The sample lists roughly 14,000 clones; about 75% were seen once. The sequences come from CD4+ or CD8+ T cells sorted from blood, collected in a trial of the OX40 agonist ivuxolimab. All receptors come from an adult with an advanced solid tumor such as melanoma, head and neck, liver or kidney cancer. The CDR3 runs from the conserved cysteine through the conserved F or W. A D gene is named only where the DNA matches it firmly. Size is omitted from some rows. Given values are once, few, many or a class for expanded clones.

.	TRBJ2-7	TRBV30	.	CAWSTTGPYEQYF	TGTGCCTGGAGTACTACAGGGCCCTACGAGCAGTACTTC
.	TRBJ2-4	TRBV27	.	CASSLNRESVKNIQYF	TGTGCCAGCAGCCTCAACAGGGAGTCCGTCAAAAACATTCAGTACTTC
.	TRBJ1-5	TRBV9	.	CASSGGDSGYSNQPQHF	TGTGCCAGCAGCGGCGGAGACAGTGGTTATAGCAATCAGCCCCAGCATTTT
.	TRBJ2-7	TRBV12-5	.	CASGLGGSSYEQYF	TGTGCTAGTGGTTTGGGGGGGAGCTCCTACGAGCAGTACTTC
TRBD1	TRBJ1-1	TRBV6-1	.	CASSEARGQGAASGNTEAFF	TGTGCCAGCAGTGAAGCGAGGGGACAGGGGGCGGCCTCGGGGAACACTGAAGCTTTCTTT
.	TRBJ1-3	TRBV6-1	.	CASSEDLGGTGNTIYF	TGTGCCAGCAGTGAAGATTTGGGGGGCACTGGAAACACCATATATTTT
.	TRBJ2-1	TRBV4-1	.	CASSQVGGFVEQFF	TGCGCCAGCAGCCAAGTGGGGGGCTTTGTTGAGCAGTTCTTC
TRBD1	TRBJ2-7	TRBV28	.	CASRRKDRAPNEQYF	TGTGCCAGCAGACGCAAGGACAGGGCACCGAACGAGCAGTACTTC
.	TRBJ2-7	TRBV4-1	.	CASSQVMALGNSYEQYF	TGCGCCAGCAGCCAAGTTATGGCGCTAGGGAACTCCTACGAGCAGTACTTC
.	TRBJ1-2	TRBV10-3	.	CAISESDANYGYTF	TGTGCCATCAGTGAGTCGGATGCCAACTATGGCTACACCTTC
TRBD2	TRBJ2-7	TRBV9	few	CASSVEGTSDPASEQYF	TGTGCCAGCAGCGTAGAAGGGACTAGCGACCCAGCTTCCGAGCAGTACTTC
TRBD1	TRBJ1-2	TRBV5-5	.	CASSFRQGSYGYTF	TGTGCCAGCAGCTTTCGACAGGGATCCTATGGCTACACCTTC
TRBD1	TRBJ1-2	TRBV6-5	.	CASSINRGNYGYTF	TGTGCCAGCAGTATCAACAGGGGTAACTATGGCTACACCTTC
.	TRBJ1-1	TRBV6-1	.	CASSFSHAPWGEAFF	TGTGCCAGCAGTTTTTCCCATGCCCCCTGGGGTGAAGCTTTCTTT
.	TRBJ2-5	TRBV5-6	.	CASSLAGGWQETQYF	TGTGCCAGCAGCTTGGCCGGGGGCTGGCAAGAGACCCAGTACTTC
.	TRBJ2-7	TRBV10-2	.	CASRDISYEQYF	TGCGCCAGCAGGGATATCTCCTACGAGCAGTACTTC